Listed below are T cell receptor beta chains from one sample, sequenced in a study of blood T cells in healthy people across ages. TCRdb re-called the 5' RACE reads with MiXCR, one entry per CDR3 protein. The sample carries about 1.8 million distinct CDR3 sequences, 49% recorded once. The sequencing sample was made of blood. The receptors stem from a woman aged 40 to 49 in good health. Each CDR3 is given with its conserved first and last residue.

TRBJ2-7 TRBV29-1 CSVSGARGSYEQYF
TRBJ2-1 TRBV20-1 CSASLEHPGEQFF
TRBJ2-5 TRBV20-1 CSARSGPGTQYF
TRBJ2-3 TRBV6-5 CASSYSNTATDTQYF
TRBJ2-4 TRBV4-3 CASSQEGYGVKNIQYF
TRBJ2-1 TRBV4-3 CASSQKAGGSAYNGQFF
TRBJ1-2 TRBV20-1 CSAPDGGSEYGYTF
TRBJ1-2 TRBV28 CASTRGQFYGYTF
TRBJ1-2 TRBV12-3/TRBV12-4 CAGSVRGRHYGYTF
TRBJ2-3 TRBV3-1 CASNKRRGRDLTDAQYF
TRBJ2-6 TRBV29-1 CSAGAGTGSGANVLTF
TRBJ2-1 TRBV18 CASSPRTSVSYNEQFF
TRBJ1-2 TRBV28 CASSFSTGRGYGYTF
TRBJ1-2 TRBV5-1 CASSPQEGSLDGYTF
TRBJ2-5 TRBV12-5 CASGFGLAETQYF
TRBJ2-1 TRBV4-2 CASSPGPAGGQNEQFF
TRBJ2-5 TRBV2 CASSEDLVKETQYF
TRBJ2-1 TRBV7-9 CASSLRRAWKQEDNEQFF
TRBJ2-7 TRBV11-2 CASSRMTGTSYEQYF
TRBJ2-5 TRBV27 CASSFEGPQETQYF
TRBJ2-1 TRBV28 CASSSLASGGLNEQFF
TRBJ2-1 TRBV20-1 CSASRGLGQGAHNEQFF
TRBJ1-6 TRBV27 CASSSEGSPLHF
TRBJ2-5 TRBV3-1 CASGPPRYQETQYF
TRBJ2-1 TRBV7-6 CASSLGGTGPNNEQFF
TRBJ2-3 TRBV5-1 CASSLGQGGASTDTQYF
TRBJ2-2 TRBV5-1 CASSQGQEVVTGELFF
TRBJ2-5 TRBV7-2 CASSLVSSTQKETQYF
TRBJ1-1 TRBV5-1 CANSPLRGTEAFF
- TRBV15 CATSRDGGMGDEQYF
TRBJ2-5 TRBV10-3 CAIRGRGTKETQYF
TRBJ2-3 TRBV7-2 CASSLTGLAGVTDTQYF
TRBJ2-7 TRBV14 CAYHLDSNRDPRSYEQYF
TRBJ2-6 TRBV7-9 CASTTSGGAGANVLTF
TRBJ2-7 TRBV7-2 CASSPDSGQGFYEQYF
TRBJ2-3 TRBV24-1 CATSDRTGGSTDTQYF
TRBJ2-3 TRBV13 CASSFSGIGADTQYF
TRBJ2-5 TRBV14 CASSQVAAETQYF
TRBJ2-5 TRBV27 CASSLLGQGETQYF
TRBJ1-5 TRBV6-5 CASSSRGFSNQPQHF